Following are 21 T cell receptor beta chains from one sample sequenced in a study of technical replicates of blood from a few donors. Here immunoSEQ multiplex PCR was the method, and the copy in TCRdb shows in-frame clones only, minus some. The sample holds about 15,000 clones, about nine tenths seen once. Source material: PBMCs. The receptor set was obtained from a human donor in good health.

Written as DNA, the CDR3 is TGTGCCAGCAGCTTAGGGGCAGGGCGAGGCTACACCTTC. Translation gives CASSLGAGRGYTF. This chain links TRBV7-8 with TRBJ1-2; perhaps TRBD1 as D (5 bases). The CDR3 is made up of 13 amino acids. Germline V CDR1 and CDR2: SGHVS, FQNEAQ. The V gene lost 1 base and the J gene lost 8 bases, with 11 bases spanning the gap.

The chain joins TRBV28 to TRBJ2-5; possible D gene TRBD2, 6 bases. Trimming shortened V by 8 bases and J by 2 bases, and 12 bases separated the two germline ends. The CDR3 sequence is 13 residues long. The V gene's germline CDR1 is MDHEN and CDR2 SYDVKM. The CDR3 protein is CASCPGGQETQYF. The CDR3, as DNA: TGTGCCAGCTGTCCAGGAGGGCAAGAGACCCAGTACTTC.

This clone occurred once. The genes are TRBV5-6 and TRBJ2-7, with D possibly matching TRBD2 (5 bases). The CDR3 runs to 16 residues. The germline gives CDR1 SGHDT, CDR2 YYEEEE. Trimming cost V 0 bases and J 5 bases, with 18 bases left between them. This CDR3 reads CASSLAGRDGQNEQYF. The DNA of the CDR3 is TGTGCCAGCAGCTTGGCGGGAAGGGATGGGCAAAACGAGCAGTACTTC.

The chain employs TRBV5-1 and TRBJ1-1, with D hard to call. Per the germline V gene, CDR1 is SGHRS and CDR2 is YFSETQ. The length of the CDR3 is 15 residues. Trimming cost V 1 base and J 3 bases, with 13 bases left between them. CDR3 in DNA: TGCGCCAGCAGCTTGAGGCAAGACATTTACACTGAAGCTTTCTTT. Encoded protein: CASSLRQDIYTEAFF.

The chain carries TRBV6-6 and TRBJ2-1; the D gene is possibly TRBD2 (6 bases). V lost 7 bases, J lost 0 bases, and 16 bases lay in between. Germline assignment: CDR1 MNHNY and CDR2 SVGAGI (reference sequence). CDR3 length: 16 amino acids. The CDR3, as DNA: TGTGCCAGCACCGAACTTAGCGGTCGCTCCTACAATGAGCAGTTCTTC. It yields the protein CASTELSGRSYNEQFF.

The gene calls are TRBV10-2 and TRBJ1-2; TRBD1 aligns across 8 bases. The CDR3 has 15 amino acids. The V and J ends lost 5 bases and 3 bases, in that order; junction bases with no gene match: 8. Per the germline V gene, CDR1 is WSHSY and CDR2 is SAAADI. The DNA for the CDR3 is TGCGCCAGCAGTCCGGACAGGGTAGCTTACTATGGCTACACCTTC. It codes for CASSPDRVAYYGYTF.

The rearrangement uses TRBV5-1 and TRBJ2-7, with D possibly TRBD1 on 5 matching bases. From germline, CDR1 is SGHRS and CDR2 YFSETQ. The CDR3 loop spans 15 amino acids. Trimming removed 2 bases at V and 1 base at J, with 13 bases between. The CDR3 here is CASSLAAGSSYEQYF. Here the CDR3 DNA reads TGCGCCAGCAGCTTAGCCGCAGGGTCTTCCTACGAGCAGTACTTC.

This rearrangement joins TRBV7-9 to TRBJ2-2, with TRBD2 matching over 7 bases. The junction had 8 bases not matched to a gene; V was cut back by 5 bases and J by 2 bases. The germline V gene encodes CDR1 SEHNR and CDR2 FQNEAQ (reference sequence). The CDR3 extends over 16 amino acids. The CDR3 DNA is TGTGCCAGCAGCCAGTCAAGCGGGGTTAACACCGGGGAGCTGTTTTTT. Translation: CASSQSSGVNTGELFF.

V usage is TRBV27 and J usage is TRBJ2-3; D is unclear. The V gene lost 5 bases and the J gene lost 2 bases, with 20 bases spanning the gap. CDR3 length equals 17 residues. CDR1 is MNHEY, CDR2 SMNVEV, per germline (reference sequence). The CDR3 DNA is TGTGCCAGCAGTCCGCCGCGGTGGCTCGGTTCCACAGATACGCAGTATTTT. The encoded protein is CASSPPRWLGSTDTQYF.

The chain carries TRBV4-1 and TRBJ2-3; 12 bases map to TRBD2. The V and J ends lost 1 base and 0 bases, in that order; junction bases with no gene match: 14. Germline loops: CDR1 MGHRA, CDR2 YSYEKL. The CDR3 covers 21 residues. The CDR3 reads CASSQVLILAGGPPSTDTQYF. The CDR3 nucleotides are TGCGCCAGCAGCCAAGTCCTAATACTAGCGGGAGGTCCTCCTAGCACAGATACGCAGTATTTT.

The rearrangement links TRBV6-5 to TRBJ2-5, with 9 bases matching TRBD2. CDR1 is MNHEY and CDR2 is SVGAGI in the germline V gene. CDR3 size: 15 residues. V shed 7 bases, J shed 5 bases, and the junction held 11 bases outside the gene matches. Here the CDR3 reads CASKVAGDREETQYF. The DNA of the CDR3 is TGTGCCAGCAAAGTAGCGGGAGACCGGGAGGAGACCCAGTACTTC.

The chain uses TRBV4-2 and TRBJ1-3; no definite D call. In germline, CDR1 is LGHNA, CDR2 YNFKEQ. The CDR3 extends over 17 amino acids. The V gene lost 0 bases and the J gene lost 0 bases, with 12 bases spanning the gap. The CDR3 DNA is TGTGCCAGCAGCCAAGATCGGGGAGGATTCTCTGGAAACACCATATATTTT. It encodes CASSQDRGGFSGNTIYF.

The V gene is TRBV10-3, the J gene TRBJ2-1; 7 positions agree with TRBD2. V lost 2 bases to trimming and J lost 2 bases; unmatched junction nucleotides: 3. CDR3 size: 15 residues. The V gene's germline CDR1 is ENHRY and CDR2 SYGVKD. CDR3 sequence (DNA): TGTGCCATCAGTGAGGCTAGCGGCCCCTACAATGAGCAGTTCTTC. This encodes CAISEASGPYNEQFF.

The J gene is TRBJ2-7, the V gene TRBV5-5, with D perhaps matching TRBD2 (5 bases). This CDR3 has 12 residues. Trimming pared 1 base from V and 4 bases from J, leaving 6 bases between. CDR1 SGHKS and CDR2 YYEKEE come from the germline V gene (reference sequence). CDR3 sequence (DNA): TGTGCCAGCAGCTTGTCGGGGTACGAGCAGTACTTC. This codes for CASSLSGYEQYF.

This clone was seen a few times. The CDR3 DNA reads as TGTGCCAGCAGTTACCGCAGGGATACGCAGTATTTT. This gives the protein CASSYRRDTQYF. The chain carries TRBV6-6 and TRBJ2-3; D gene ambiguous. V gave up 2 bases and J gave up 6 bases, with 6 bases separating them. CDR3 length: 12 residues. Germline assignment: CDR1 MNHNY and CDR2 SVGAGI (reference sequence).

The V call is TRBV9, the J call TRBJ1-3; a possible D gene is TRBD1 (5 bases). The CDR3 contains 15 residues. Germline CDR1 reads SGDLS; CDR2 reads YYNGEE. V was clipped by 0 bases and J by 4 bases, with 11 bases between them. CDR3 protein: CASSVAGGEGNTIYF. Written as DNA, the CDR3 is TGTGCCAGCAGCGTAGCCGGGGGGGAAGGAAACACCATATATTTT. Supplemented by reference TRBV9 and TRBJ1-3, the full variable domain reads DSGVTQTPKHLITATGQRVTLRCSPRSGDLSVYWYQQSLDQGLQFLIQYYNGEERAKGNILERFSAQQFPDLHSELNLSSLELGDSALYFCASSVAGGEGNTIYFGEGSWLTVV.

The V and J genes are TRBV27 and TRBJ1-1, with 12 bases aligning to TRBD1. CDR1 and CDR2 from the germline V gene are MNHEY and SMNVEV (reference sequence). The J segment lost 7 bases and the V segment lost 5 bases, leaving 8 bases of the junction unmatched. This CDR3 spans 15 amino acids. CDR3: CASSVPGQGAVEAFF. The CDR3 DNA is TGTGCCAGCAGTGTCCCGGGACAGGGGGCGGTTGAAGCTTTCTTT.

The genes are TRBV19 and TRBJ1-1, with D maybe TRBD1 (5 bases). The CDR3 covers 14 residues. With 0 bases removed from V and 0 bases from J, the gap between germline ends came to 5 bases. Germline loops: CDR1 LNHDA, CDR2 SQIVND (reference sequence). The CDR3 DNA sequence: TGTGCCAGTAGTATAGACAGGGTGAACACTGAAGCTTTCTTT. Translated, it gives CASSIDRVNTEAFF. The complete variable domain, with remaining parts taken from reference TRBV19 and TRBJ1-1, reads DGGITQSPKYLFRKEGQNVTLSCEQNLNHDAMYWYRQDPGQGLRLIYYSQIVNDFQKGDIAEGYSVSREKKESFPLTVTSAQKNPTAFYLCASSIDRVNTEAFFGQGTRLTVV.

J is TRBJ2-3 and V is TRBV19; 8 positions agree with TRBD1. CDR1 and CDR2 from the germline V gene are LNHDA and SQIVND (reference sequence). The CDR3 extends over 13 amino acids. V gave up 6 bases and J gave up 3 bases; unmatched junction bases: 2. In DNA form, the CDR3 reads TGTGCCAGTAGGGACAGGGTTACAGATACGCAGTATTTT. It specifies CASRDRVTDTQYF.

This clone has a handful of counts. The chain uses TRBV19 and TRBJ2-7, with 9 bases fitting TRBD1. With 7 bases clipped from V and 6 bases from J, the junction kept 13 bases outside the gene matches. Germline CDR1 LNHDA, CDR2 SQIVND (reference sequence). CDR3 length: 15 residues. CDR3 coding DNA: TGTGCCAGTACCGGAAGGACAGGGGTAGTGGGCGAGCAGTACTTC. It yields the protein CASTGRTGVVGEQYF.

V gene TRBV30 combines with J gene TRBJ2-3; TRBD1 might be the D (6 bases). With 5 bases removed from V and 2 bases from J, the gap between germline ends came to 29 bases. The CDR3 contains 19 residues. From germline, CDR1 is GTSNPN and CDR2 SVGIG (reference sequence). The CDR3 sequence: CAWPKGSKGHREDTDTQYF. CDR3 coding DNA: TGTGCCTGGCCCAAAGGGTCAAAGGGACACCGCGAAGACACAGATACGCAGTATTTT.